This T cell receptor (beta chain) was sequenced during a study of cytomegalovirus exposure and HLA in healthy donors. In regard to this clone: The antigen is unknown.

It was with 60 Vbeta and 13 Jbeta primers that the PCR ran. Some clones are missing from TCRdb's copy, which holds only in-frame ones; the method was immunoSEQ multiplex PCR. The sample lists roughly 190,000 clones, 75% to 85% occurring once. Study outcomes and limitations: The availability of immune exposure information extended only to CMV serostatus. Published work reported that the classifier diagnosed cytomegalovirus status with high specificity and sensitivity. Sequencing likely generated an artifact that appeared as a cluster of highly shared sequence variants. Later analysis associated a missense DCLRE1C variant with TCR beta V- and J-gene trimming.

This TCR derives from a woman younger than 30 in good health and CMV-seronegative. Sequenced: PBMCs.

Here the CDR3 DNA reads TGCGCCAGCAGCCTGGACAGGGGGATGCTCGAGCAGTACTTC. Its translation is CASSLDRGMLEQYF. The chain employs TRBV4-1 and TRBJ2-7; TRBD1 matches at 10 bases. V dropped 4 bases and J dropped 6; count of bases not matched to a gene: 6. This CDR3 contains 14 residues. The V gene's germline CDR1 is MGHRA and CDR2 YSYEKL.